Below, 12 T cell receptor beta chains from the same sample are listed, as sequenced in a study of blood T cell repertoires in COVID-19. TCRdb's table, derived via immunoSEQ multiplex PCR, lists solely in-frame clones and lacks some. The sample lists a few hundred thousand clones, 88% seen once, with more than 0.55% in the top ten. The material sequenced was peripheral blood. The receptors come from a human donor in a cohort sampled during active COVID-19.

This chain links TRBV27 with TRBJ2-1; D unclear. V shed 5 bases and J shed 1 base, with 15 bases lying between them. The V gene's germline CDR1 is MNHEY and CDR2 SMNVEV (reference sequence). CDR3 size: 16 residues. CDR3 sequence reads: CASSPPGFWSYNEQFF. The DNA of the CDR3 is TGTGCCAGCAGTCCTCCGGGTTTCTGGTCCTACAATGAGCAGTTCTTC.

The CDR3 here is CASSVVWPTGNSRRKGLFF. The CDR3 nucleotides are TGTGCCAGCAGCGTAGTATGGCCCACAGGGAATAGTAGGAGGAAGGGACTGTTTTTT. J is TRBJ1-4 and V is TRBV9, with a possible D match to TRBD1 (6 bases). CDR1 is SGDLS and CDR2 is YYNGEE in the germline V gene. The CDR3 spans 19 residues. V gave up 0 bases and J gave up 13 bases, with 31 bases separating them.

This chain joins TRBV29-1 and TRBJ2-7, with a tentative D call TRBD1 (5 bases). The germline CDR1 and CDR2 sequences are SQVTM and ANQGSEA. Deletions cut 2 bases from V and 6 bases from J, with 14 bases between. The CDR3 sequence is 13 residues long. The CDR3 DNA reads TGCAGCGTTGAATTCAGGGAAGGCGCCGAGCAGTACTTC. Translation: CSVEFREGAEQYF.

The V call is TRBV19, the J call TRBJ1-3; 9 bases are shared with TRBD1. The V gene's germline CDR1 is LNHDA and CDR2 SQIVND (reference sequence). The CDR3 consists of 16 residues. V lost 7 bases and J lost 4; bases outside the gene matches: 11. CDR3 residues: CASTLAGQGFGNTIYF. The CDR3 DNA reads TGTGCCAGTACCCTTGCGGGACAGGGATTCGGAAACACCATATATTTT.

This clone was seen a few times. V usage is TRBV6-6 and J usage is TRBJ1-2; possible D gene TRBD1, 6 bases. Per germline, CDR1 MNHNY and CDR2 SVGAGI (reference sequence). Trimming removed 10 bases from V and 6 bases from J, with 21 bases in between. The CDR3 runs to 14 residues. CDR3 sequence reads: CAITGGAGVNGYTF. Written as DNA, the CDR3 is TGTGCCATTACGGGGGGGGCTGGCGTTAATGGCTACACCTTC.

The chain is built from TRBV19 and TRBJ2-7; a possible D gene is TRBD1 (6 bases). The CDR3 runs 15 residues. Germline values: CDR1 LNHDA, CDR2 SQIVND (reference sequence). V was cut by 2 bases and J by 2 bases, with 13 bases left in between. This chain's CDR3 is CASSITQGSPYEQYF. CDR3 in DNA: TGTGCCAGTAGTATAACCCAGGGGAGTCCCTACGAGCAGTACTTC.

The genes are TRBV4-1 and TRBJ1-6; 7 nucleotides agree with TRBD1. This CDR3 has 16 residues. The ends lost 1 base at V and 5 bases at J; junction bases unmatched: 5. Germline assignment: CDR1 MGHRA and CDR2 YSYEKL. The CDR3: CASSQATGYDNSPLHF. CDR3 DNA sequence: TGCGCCAGCAGCCAAGCGACAGGGTACGATAATTCACCCCTCCACTTT.

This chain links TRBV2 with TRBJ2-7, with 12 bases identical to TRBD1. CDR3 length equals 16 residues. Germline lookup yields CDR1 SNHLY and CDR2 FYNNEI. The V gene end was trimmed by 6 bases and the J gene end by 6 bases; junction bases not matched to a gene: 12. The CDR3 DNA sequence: TGTGCCAGCAGGGAAACGTACCGGGACAGGGGGCCCGAGCAGTACTTC. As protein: CASRETYRDRGPEQYF.

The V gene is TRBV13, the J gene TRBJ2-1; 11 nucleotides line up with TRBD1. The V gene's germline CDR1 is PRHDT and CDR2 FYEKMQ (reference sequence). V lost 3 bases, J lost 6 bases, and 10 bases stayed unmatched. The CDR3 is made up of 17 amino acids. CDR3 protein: CASSFYPDRGLGNEQFF. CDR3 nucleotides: TGTGCCAGCAGCTTCTACCCGGACAGGGGGCTTGGCAATGAGCAGTTCTTC.

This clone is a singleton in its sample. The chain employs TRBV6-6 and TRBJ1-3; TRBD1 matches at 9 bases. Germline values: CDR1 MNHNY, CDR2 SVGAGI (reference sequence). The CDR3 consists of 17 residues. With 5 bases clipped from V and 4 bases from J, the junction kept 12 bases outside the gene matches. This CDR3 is CASSPTDRGPGGNTIYF. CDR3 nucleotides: TGTGCCAGCAGTCCGACGGACAGGGGCCCGGGAGGAAACACCATATATTTT.

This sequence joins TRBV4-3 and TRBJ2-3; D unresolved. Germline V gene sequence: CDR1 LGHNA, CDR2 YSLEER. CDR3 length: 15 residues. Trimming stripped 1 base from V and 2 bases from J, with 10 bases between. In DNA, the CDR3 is TGCGCCAGCAGCCAAGCTCTCAGTCTCACAGATACGCAGTATTTT. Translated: CASSQALSLTDTQYF.

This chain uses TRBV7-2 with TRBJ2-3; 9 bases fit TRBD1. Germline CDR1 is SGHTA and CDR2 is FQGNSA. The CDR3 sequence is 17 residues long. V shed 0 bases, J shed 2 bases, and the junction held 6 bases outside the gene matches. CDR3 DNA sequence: TGTGCCAGCAGCTTAGCCGGACAGGGGCCCTTCACAGATACGCAGTATTTT. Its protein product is CASSLAGQGPFTDTQYF. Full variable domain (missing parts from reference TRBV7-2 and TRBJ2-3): GAGVSQSPSNKVTEKGKDVELRCDPISGHTALYWYRQSLGQGLEFLIYFQGNSAPDKSGLPSDRFSAERTGGSVSTLTIQRTQQEDSAVYLCASSLAGQGPFTDTQYFGPGTRLTVL.